This TCR beta chain emerged from a study of T cells in Graves' hyperthyroidism and ophthalmopathy. Study-level information: At initial diagnosis, before any treatment had begun, peripheral blood was obtained.

Study observations and caveats: In simple terms, a model built on 13 V-J features told ophthalmopathy apart from stable hyperthyroidism.

In the case of this clonotype: Its cognate antigen is unknown. This may be a read error: a much more frequent sequence differs by one nucleotide.

Authors of the study amplified TCR beta CDR3 regions from RNA transcripts. The TCR CDR3 was amplified in a first-round RT-PCR using the HTBI primer set. TCRdb analysed the multiplex PCR reads with MiXCR anew, one entry per CDR3 protein. The repertoire consists of roughly 580,000 distinct CDR3 sequences, with roughly 13% occurring once and the leading ten covering 5.8%. This CDR3 has 16 amino acids. Looked up from germline, CDR1 is SNHLY and CDR2 is FYNNEI. Trimming cost V 8 bases and J 4 bases; bases outside gene matches: 16. This rearrangement joins TRBV2 to TRBJ1-1, with 7 bases matching TRBD1. The TCR was taken from a woman in her 30s with Graves' hyperthyroidism that later progressed to Graves' ophthalmopathy. The specimen was blood. The CDR3 nucleotides are TGTGCCAGCGGTACCCCATACGACAGGGCGGGCACTGAAGCTTTCTTT. This codes for CASGTPYDRAGTEAFF. Full variable domain (missing parts from reference TRBV2 and TRBJ1-1): EPEVTQTPSHQVTQMGQEVILRCVPISNHLYFYWYRQILGQKVEFLVSFYNNEISEKSEIFDDQFSVERPDGSNFTLKIRSTKLEDSAMYFCASGTPYDRAGTEAFFGQGTRLTVV.